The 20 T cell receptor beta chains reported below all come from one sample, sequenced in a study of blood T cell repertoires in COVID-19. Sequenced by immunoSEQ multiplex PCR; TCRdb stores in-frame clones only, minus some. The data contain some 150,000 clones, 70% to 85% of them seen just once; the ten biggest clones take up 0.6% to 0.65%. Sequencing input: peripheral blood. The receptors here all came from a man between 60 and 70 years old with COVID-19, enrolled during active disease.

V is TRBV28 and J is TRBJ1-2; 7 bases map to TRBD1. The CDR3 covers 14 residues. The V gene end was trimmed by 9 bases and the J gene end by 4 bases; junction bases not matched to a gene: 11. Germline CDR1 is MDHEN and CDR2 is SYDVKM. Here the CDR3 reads CASMRDSAIYGYTF. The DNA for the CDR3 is TGTGCCAGTATGCGGGACAGTGCAATCTATGGCTACACCTTC.

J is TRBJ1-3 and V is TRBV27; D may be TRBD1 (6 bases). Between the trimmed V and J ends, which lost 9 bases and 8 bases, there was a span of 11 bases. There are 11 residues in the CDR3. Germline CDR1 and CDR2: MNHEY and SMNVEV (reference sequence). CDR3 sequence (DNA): TGTGCCAGTTACAGGGTCCACACCATATATTTT. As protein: CASYRVHTIYF.

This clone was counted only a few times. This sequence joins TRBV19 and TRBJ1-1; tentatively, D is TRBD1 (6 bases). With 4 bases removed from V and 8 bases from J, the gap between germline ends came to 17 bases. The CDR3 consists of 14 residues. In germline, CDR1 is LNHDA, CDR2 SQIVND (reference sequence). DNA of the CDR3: TGTGCCAGTAGTAAGGGGGACCGTAGGTTGGAAGCTTTCTTT. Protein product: CASSKGDRRLEAFF.

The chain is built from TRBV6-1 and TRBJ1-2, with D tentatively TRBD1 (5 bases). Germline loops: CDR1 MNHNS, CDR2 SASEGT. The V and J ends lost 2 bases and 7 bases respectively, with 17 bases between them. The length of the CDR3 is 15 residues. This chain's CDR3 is CASSESSNGASGYTF. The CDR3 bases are TGTGCCAGCAGTGAATCATCTAATGGGGCGTCTGGCTACACCTTC.

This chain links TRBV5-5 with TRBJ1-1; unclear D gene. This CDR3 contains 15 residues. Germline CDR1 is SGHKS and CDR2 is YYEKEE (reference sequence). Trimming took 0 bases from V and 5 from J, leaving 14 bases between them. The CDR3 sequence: CASSLAVDLRTEAFF. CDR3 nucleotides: TGTGCCAGCAGCTTGGCCGTCGACTTACGAACTGAAGCTTTCTTT.

CDR3 coding DNA: TGTGCCAGCAGCACGGGGGGGTCCCACGAGCAGTACTTC. It specifies CASSTGGSHEQYF. The chain employs TRBV19 and TRBJ2-7, with 8 bases identical to TRBD2. The V gene's germline CDR1 is LNHDA and CDR2 SQIVND (reference sequence). J was trimmed by 5 bases and V by 9 bases; bases with no gene match: 9. The CDR3 runs to 13 residues. Complete variable domain (other parts from reference TRBV19 and TRBJ2-7): DGGITQSPKYLFRKEGQNVTLSCEQNLNHDAMYWYRQDPGQGLRLIYYSQIVNDFQKGDIAEGYSVSREKKESFPLTVTSAQKNPTAFYLCASSTGGSHEQYFGPGTRLTVT.

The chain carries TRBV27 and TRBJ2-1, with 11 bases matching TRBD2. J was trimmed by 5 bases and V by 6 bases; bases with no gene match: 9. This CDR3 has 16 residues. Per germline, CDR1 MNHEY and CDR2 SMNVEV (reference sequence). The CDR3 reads CASSRALAGGNNEQFF. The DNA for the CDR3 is TGTGCCAGCAGCCGGGCGCTAGCGGGAGGTAACAATGAGCAGTTCTTC.

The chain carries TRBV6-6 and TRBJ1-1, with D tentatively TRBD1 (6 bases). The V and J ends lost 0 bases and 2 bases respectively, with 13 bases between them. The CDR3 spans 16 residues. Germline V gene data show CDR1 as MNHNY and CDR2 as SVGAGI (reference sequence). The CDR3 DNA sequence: TGTGCCAGCAGTTACTCGGCCGGGACACCTAACACTGAAGCTTTCTTT. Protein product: CASSYSAGTPNTEAFF.

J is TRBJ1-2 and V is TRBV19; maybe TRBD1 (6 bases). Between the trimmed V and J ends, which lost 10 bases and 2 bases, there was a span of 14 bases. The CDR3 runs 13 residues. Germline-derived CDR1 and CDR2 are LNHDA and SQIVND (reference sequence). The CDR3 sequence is CATNDRLNYGYTF. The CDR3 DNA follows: TGTGCCACCAACGACAGGCTCAACTATGGCTACACCTTC.

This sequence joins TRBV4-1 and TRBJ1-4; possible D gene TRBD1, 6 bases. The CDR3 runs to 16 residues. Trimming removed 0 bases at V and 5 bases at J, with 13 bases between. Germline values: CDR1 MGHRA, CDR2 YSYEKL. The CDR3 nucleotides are TGCGCCAGCAGCCAAGATCAGCGGGGGGCAAATGAAAAACTGTTTTTT. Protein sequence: CASSQDQRGANEKLFF.

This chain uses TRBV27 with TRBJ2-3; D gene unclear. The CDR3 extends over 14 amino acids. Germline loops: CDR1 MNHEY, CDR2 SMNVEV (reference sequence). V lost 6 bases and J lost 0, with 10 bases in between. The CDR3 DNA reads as TGTGCCAGCAGCAAAATGACTAGCACAGATACGCAGTATTTT. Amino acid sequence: CASSKMTSTDTQYF.

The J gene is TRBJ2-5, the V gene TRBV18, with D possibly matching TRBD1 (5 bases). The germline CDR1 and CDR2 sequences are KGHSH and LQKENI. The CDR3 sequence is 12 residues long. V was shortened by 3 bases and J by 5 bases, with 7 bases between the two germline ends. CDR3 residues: CASSPGPETQYF. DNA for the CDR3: TGTGCCAGCTCACCGGGGCCCGAGACCCAGTACTTC. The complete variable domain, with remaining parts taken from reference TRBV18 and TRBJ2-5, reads NAGVMQNPRHLVRRRGQEARLRCSPMKGHSHVYWYRQLPEEGLKFMVYLQKENIIDESGMPKERFSAEFPKEGPSILRIQQVVRGDSAAYFCASSPGPETQYFGPGTRLLVL.

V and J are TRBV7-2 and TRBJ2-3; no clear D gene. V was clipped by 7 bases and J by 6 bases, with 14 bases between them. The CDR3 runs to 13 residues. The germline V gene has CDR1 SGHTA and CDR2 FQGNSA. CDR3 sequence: CASTLDAADTQYF. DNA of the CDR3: TGTGCCAGCACCCTAGACGCAGCGGATACGCAGTATTTT. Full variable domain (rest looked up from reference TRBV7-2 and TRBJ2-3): GAGVSQSPSNKVTEKGKDVELRCDPISGHTALYWYRQSLGQGLEFLIYFQGNSAPDKSGLPSDRFSAERTGGSVSTLTIQRTQQEDSAVYLCASTLDAADTQYFGPGTRLTVL.

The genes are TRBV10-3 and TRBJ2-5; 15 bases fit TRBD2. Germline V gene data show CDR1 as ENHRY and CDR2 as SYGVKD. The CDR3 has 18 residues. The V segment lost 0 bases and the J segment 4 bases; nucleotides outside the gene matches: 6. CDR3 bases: TGTGCCATCAGTGAGTCCCCGGGACTAGCGGGGGGAGGAGAGACCCAGTACTTC. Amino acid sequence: CAISESPGLAGGGETQYF.

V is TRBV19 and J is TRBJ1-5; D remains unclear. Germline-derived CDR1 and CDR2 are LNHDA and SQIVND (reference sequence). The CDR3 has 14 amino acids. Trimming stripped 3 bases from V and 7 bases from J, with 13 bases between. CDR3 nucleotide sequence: TGTGCCAGTAGTATCCTCCTTCACAAGCAGCCCCAGCATTTT. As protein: CASSILLHKQPQHF.

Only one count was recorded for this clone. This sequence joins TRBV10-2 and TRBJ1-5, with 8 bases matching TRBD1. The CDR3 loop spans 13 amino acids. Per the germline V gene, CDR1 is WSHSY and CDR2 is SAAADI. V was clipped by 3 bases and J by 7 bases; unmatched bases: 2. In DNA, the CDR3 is TGCGCCAGCAGTGACGGACAGGGACAGCCCCAGCATTTT. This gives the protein CASSDGQGQPQHF.

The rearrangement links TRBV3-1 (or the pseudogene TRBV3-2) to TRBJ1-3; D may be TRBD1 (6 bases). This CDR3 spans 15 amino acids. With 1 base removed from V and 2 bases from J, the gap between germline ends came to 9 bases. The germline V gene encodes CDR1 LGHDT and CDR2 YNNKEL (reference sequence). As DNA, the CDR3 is TGTGCCAGCAGCCAAGTTGGGACAACTGGAAACACCATATATTTT. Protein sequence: CASSQVGTTGNTIYF.

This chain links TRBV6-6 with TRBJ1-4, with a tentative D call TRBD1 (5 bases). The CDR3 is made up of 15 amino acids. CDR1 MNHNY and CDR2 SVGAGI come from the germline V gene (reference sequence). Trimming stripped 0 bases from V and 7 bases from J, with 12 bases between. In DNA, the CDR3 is TGTGCCAGCAGTTACTCGGGAGGCGGGGGTGAAAAACTGTTTTTT. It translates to CASSYSGGGGEKLFF.

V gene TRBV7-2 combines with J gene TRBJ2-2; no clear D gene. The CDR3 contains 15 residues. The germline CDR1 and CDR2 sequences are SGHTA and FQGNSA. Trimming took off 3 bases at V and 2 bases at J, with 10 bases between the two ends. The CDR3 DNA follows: TGTGCCAGCAGCTTTCCGCGTCCCAACACCGGGGAGCTGTTTTTT. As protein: CASSFPRPNTGELFF.

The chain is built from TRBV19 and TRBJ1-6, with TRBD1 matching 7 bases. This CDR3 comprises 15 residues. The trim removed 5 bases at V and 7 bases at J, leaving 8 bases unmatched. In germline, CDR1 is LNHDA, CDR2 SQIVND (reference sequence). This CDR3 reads CASSANDRENSPLHF. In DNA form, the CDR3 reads TGTGCCAGTAGTGCAAACGACAGGGAAAATTCACCCCTCCACTTT.